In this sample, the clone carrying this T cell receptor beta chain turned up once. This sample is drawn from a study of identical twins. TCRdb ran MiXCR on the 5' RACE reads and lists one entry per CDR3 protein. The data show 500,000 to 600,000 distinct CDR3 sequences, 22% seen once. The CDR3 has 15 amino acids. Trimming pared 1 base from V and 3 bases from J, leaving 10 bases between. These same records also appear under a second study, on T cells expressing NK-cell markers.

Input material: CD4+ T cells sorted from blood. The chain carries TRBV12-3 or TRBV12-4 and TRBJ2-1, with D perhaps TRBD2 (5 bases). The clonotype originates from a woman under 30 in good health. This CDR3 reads CASSLVSSYYNEQFF. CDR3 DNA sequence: TGTGCCAGCAGTTTAGTGTCTAGCTACTACAATGAGCAGTTCTTC.